These 10 T cell receptor beta chains were sequenced from one sample in a study of Tregs in tolerant kidney transplant recipients. The assay was immunoSEQ multiplex PCR, and TCRdb's table has in-frame clones only and misses some. The sample has 110,000 or so clones, about 90% seen once. Sequences were obtained from CD4+ T cells from blood. These receptor sequences come from a human donor in good health.

This chain links TRBV7-9 with TRBJ2-1; possibly TRBD1 for D (6 bases). Germline CDR1 SEHNR, CDR2 FQNEAQ (reference sequence). The CDR3 is 14 amino acids. V shed 5 bases and J shed 3 bases, with 11 bases lying between them. CDR3: CASSPRTDYNEQFF. Here the CDR3 DNA reads TGTGCCAGCAGCCCTAGGACAGACTACAATGAGCAGTTCTTC.

CDR3 region: CASSYGTAEETQYF. The CDR3 DNA reads TGCGCCAGCAGCTACGGGACAGCCGAAGAGACCCAGTACTTC. J is TRBJ2-5 and V is TRBV5-1, with TRBD1 matching 7 bases. V lost 3 bases, J lost 3 bases, and 5 bases stayed unmatched. The germline gives CDR1 SGHRS, CDR2 YFSETQ. The CDR3 is 14 residues long.

The rearrangement joins TRBV2 to TRBJ1-4; no definite D call. The CDR3 is made up of 14 amino acids. V dropped 2 bases and J dropped 4 bases, with 8 bases sitting between them. Germline CDR1 reads SNHLY; CDR2 reads FYNNEI. CDR3 nucleotide sequence: TGTGCCAGCAGTGAAATTATGGATAATGAAAAACTGTTTTTT. Protein sequence: CASSEIMDNEKLFF.

V is TRBV6-5 and J is TRBJ1-3; the match to TRBD1 covers 9 bases. The CDR3 runs to 15 residues. Germline-derived CDR1 and CDR2 are MNHEY and SVGAGI. V dropped 3 bases and J dropped 4; count of bases not matched to a gene: 4. CDR3 protein: CASSYLQGAGNTIYF. Here the CDR3 DNA reads TGTGCCAGCAGTTATTTACAGGGGGCGGGAAACACCATATATTTT.

V and J are TRBV25-1 and TRBJ1-2; possible D gene TRBD1, 6 bases. The length of the CDR3 is 11 residues. Germline V gene lookup returns CDR1 MGHDK and CDR2 SYGVNS. Trimming took 10 bases from V and 8 from J, leaving 14 bases between them. CDR3 in amino acids: CANPTGGGYTF. CDR3 coding DNA: TGTGCCAACCCGACAGGCGGGGGCTACACCTTC.

The chain employs TRBV5-1 and TRBJ2-3; TRBD2 matches 9 bases. CDR3 length: 15 residues. CDR1 is SGHRS, CDR2 YFSETQ, per germline. The junction had 8 bases not matched to a gene; V was cut back by 5 bases and J by 4 bases. The CDR3 protein is CASRRLAGAPDTQYF. The CDR3 DNA is TGCGCCAGCAGACGGTTAGCGGGAGCCCCAGATACGCAGTATTTT.

This chain joins TRBV5-1 and TRBJ2-3; 14 positions agree with TRBD2. The V gene end was trimmed by 3 bases and the J gene end by 2 bases; junction bases not matched to a gene: 8. The CDR3 extends over 18 amino acids. Germline V gene sequence: CDR1 SGHRS, CDR2 YFSETQ. Here the CDR3 DNA reads TGCGCCAGCAGCTCTGGACTAGCGGGAGGCCAACTCACAGATACGCAGTATTTT. Translating it yields CASSSGLAGGQLTDTQYF.

The V call is TRBV18, the J call TRBJ2-3; no firm D call. The ends were cut back, 0 bases at V and 2 bases at J, with 12 bases in the middle. Germline V gene sequence: CDR1 KGHSH, CDR2 LQKENI. The CDR3 is 16 amino acids. The CDR3 sequence: CASSPPSFRLTDTQYF. The CDR3 region has the DNA TGTGCCAGCTCACCACCTTCCTTCCGCCTCACAGATACGCAGTATTTT.

The chain couples TRBV5-4 to TRBJ2-5; D is perhaps TRBD2 (6 bases). The CDR3 is made up of 16 amino acids. Germline V CDR1 and CDR2: SGHNT, YYREEE (reference sequence). With 0 bases removed from V and 4 bases from J, the gap between germline ends came to 16 bases. The CDR3 DNA follows: TGTGCCAGCAGCTTGGCCAATGGCGGGGCGGGAGAGACCCAGTACTTC. It yields the protein CASSLANGGAGETQYF.

The count of this clone is one. V gene TRBV6-5 combines with J gene TRBJ2-1; a weak D match, TRBD2 (5 bases). Trimming left V 6 bases short and J 2 bases short, with 8 bases between. The CDR3 consists of 13 residues. Per germline, CDR1 MNHEY and CDR2 SVGAGI. CDR3 in DNA: TGTGCCAGCAGCCCTAGCCCCTACAATGAGCAGTTCTTC. Residues: CASSPSPYNEQFF.